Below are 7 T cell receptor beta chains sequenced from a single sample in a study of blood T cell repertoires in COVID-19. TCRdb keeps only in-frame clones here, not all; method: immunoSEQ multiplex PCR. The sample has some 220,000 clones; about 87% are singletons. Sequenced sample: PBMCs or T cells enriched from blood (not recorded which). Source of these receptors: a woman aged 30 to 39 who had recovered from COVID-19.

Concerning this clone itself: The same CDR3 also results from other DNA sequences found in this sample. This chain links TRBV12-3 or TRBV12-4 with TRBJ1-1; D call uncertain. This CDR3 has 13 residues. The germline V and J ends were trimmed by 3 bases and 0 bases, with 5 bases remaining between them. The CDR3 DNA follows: TGTGCCAGCAGTTTGTCGTTGAACACTGAAGCTTTCTTT. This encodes CASSLSLNTEAFF.

This CDR3 is CASSQESGGGNDEQFF. The DNA for the CDR3 is TGTGCCAGCAGCCAAGAATCGGGGGGGGGCAACGATGAGCAGTTCTTC. V usage is TRBV4-2 and J usage is TRBJ2-1; 8 bases align to TRBD2. CDR1 is LGHNA, CDR2 YNFKEQ, per germline. The CDR3 contains 16 residues. V lost 0 bases to trimming and J lost 8 bases; unmatched junction nucleotides: 9.

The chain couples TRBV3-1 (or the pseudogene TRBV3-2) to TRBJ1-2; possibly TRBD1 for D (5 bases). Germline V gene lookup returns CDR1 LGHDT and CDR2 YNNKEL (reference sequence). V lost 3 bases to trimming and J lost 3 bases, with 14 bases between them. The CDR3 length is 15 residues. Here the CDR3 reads CASSQLLPGDYGYTF. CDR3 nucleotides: TGTGCCAGCAGCCAGTTACTTCCGGGGGACTATGGCTACACCTTC.

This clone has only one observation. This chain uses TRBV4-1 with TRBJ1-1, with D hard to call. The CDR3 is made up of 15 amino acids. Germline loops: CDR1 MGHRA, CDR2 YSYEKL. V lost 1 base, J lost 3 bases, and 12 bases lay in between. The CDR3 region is CASSQANQAYTEAFF. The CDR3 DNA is TGCGCCAGCAGCCAAGCCAATCAAGCATACACTGAAGCTTTCTTT.

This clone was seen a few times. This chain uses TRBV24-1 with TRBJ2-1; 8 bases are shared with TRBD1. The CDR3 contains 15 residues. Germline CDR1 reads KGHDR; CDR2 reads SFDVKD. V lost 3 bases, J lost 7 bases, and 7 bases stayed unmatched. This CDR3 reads CATSDNQGAKNEQFF. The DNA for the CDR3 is TGTGCCACCAGTGATAATCAGGGGGCCAAGAATGAGCAGTTCTTC.

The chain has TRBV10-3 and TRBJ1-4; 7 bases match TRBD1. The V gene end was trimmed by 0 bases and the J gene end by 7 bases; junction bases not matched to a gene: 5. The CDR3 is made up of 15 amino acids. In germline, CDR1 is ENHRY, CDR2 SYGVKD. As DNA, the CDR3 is TGTGCCATCAGTGAGTCGAGACAGGGATTTGAAAAACTGTTTTTT. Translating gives CAISESRQGFEKLFF.

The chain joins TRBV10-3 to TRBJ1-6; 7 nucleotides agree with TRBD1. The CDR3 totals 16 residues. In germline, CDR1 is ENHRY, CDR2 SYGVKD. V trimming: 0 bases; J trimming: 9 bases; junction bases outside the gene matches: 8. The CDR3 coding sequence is TGTGCCATCAGTGAGTCGATTGGAGGGGGCGGTTCACCCCTCCACTTT. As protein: CAISESIGGGGSPLHF.